This TCR beta chain was obtained from a study of shared T cell receptors in the human thymus. The CDR3 covers 12 residues. Germline V gene data show CDR1 as SGHRS and CDR2 as YFSETQ. Germline trimming cut 7 bases from V and 6 bases from J; bases unmatched to any gene: 5. Profiled with immunoSEQ multiplex PCR; TCRdb holds only in-frame clones, not every one. Among hundreds of thousands of clones, approximately 90% were seen once, and the ten largest hold 0.0085% to 0.012%. These data are also associated with another study on human thymus T cells. That paper adds: Infants served as donors; they were healthy and Finnish and were having corrective surgery for congenital heart defects. Corrective heart surgery yielded resections, and these provided the thymus tissue. The authors found apparently biased V and J gene usage in thymic and blood repertoires.

The chain uses TRBV5-1 and TRBJ2-7; 9 positions match TRBD2. The source is a boy under two years old with a congenital heart defect. The sequenced sample consisted of thymocytes. The CDR3 protein is CASGTSITEQYF. The CDR3, as DNA: TGCGCCAGCGGGACTAGCATCACCGAGCAGTACTTC.